This T cell receptor beta chain was captured by sequencing in a study of cytomegalovirus exposure and HLA in healthy donors. Vbeta (60) and Jbeta (13) primers were used in the PCR. Data came from immunoSEQ multiplex PCR; TCRdb stores just in-frame clones and leaves some out. This sample carries about 160,000 clones, roughly 79% of them seen once, and the ten largest clones take roughly 7.4%. Healthy bone marrow donors made up the cohort. Germline CDR1 SGDLS, CDR2 YYNGEE. The CDR3 spans 13 residues. V dropped 3 bases and J dropped 8 bases, with 14 bases sitting between them. The sample taken for sequencing was PBMCs. This receptor was taken from a male donor in good health and CMV-seropositive. This chain joins TRBV9 and TRBJ1-2, with a tentative D call TRBD1 (5 bases). The CDR3 DNA follows: TGTGCCAGCAGCGAGAGGGAGGGGCAGGGCTACACCTTC. This sequence encodes CASSEREGQGYTF.